These T cell receptor beta chains were read from a single sample in a study of blood T cell repertoires in COVID-19. TCRdb keeps only in-frame clones here, not all; method: immunoSEQ multiplex PCR. The sample includes about 240,000 clones, about 86% seen only once; the top ten take roughly 3%. Sequencing used peripheral blood. Receptor source: a woman aged 25 to 39 who had recovered from COVID-19. The CDR3 runs from the conserved cysteine through the conserved F or W. The D gene is left open where the match is weak. Clone size is not always given. Where it is, it says once, few, many or a class for expanded clones.

clone_size,v_call,cdr3_length,j_call,d_call,cdr3_nt,cdr3_aa
NA,TRBV19,16,TRBJ2-5,TRBD2,TGTGCCAGTGGAGCTAATAGCGGGGGACGACAAGAGACCCAGTACTTC,CASGANSGGRQETQYF
NA,TRBV12-3/TRBV12-4,12,TRBJ2-5,NA,TGTGCCAGCAGTGACATACAAGAGACCCAGTACTTC,CASSDIQETQYF
few,TRBV5-1,13,TRBJ2-1,NA,TGCGCCAGCAGCTTGGAAGGGGCCAATGAGCAGTTCTTC,CASSLEGANEQFF
NA,TRBV5-4,14,TRBJ2-1,TRBD1,TGTGCCAGCAGCTCCCGGGACAGTTACAATGAGCAGTTCTTC,CASSSRDSYNEQFF
once,TRBV2,20,TRBJ1-1,TRBD1,TGTGCCAGCGTAAGGGGGCGGGACAGGATTTTTGGACTGGGGGACACTGAAGCTTTCTTT,CASVRGRDRIFGLGDTEAFF
NA,TRBV30,15,TRBJ1-1,NA,TGTGCCTGGAGTTCTTGGGGGGGCCTGAACACTGAAGCTTTCTTT,CAWSSWGGLNTEAFF
NA,TRBV7-2,14,TRBJ1-2,NA,TGTGCCAGCAGCTTAAACAGTCAGAACTATGGCTACACCTTC,CASSLNSQNYGYTF
NA,TRBV7-9,18,TRBJ2-3,TRBD2,TGTGCCAGCAGCTTAAAAATTAGGGTAGCGGGGCGCACAGATACGCAGTATTTT,CASSLKIRVAGRTDTQYF
NA,TRBV12-5,17,TRBJ2-7,TRBD1,TGTGCTAGTGGTTTGGTAGGGAACAGGGGAAGCTCCTACGAGCAGTACTTC,CASGLVGNRGSSYEQYF
NA,TRBV7-2,15,TRBJ1-5,NA,TGTGCCAGCAGCTCGGTTGTAAATAGCAATCAGCCCCAGCATTTT,CASSSVVNSNQPQHF
NA,TRBV10-3,15,TRBJ2-2,NA,TGTGCCATCAGAACCGGGACTTCGAACACCGGGGAGCTGTTTTTT,CAIRTGTSNTGELFF
NA,TRBV3-1/TRBV3-2,16,TRBJ2-5,NA,TGTGCCAGCAGCCAAGATCGGACAGTCCGCAAAGAGACCCAGTACTTC,CASSQDRTVRKETQYF
NA,TRBV18,13,TRBJ1-5,NA,TGTGCCAGCTCAGGGGACGGGGGTCAGCCCCAGCATTTT,CASSGDGGQPQHF
NA,TRBV21-1,13,TRBJ2-1,NA,TGTGCCAGCAGCGCACAGGGGTGGAATGAGCAGTTCTTC,CASSAQGWNEQFF
once,TRBV5-6,16,TRBJ2-6,NA,TGTGCCAGCAGCCTAGGCTACGGCTCTGGGGCCAACGTCCTGACTTTC,CASSLGYGSGANVLTF
once,TRBV4-1,14,TRBJ2-7,NA,TGCGCCAGCAGCCCGGACTCAACCCCCTACGAGCAGTACTTC,CASSPDSTPYEQYF
NA,TRBV27,14,TRBJ2-7,TRBD1,TGTGCCAGCAGTTTCAACCCGGACAGGGGAGAGCAGTACTTC,CASSFNPDRGEQYF
few,TRBV12-3/TRBV12-4,13,TRBJ2-2,NA,TGTGCCAGCAGTTTCATTTTCACCGGGGAGCTGTTTTTT,CASSFIFTGELFF
NA,TRBV3-1/TRBV3-2,15,TRBJ2-3,NA,TGTGCCAGCAGCCAAGTGGGGGGGCGGGCAGATACGCAGTATTTT,CASSQVGGRADTQYF
NA,TRBV24-1,18,TRBJ2-7,TRBD1,TGTGCCACCAGTTTACCGGGACAGGGGGATCCTCCCCTCTACGAGCAGTACTTC,CATSLPGQGDPPLYEQYF
NA,TRBV23-1,15,TRBJ2-1,NA,TGCGCCAGCAGTCAATCGGGGGGGCCCTACAATGAGCAGTTCTTC,CASSQSGGPYNEQFF
NA,TRBV29-1,14,TRBJ2-5,NA,TGCAGCGTTGAAAGGAAAGGACAACAAGAGACCCAGTACTTC,CSVERKGQQETQYF
NA,TRBV7-9,15,TRBJ1-5,NA,TGTGCCAGCAGCTTAGAAGCCGGGATCAATCAGCCCCAGCATTTT,CASSLEAGINQPQHF
few,TRBV7-2,15,TRBJ1-2,NA,TGTGCCAGCAGCTTAGTGCCCAGGGAGGGTTATGGCTACACCTTC,CASSLVPREGYGYTF
NA,TRBV3-1/TRBV3-2,13,TRBJ1-2,TRBD1,TGTGCCAGCAGCCAGGGGACAGGGATGGGCTACACCTTC,CASSQGTGMGYTF
NA,TRBV7-2,13,TRBJ1-2,NA,TGTGCCAGCAGCTTAGGAGGGAGGGTTGGCTACACCTTC,CASSLGGRVGYTF
NA,TRBV4-2,15,TRBJ2-3,TRBD2,TGTGCCAGCAGATTCGAGACGGGGGGTACAGATACGCAGTATTTT,CASRFETGGTDTQYF
NA,TRBV30,12,TRBJ1-2,TRBD1,TGTGCCTGGGGACAGGGGGACTATGGCTACACCTTC,CAWGQGDYGYTF